This T cell receptor (beta chain) was captured in a study of OX40 agonist ivuxolimab in advanced cancers. At the level of the study: Three individuals attained partial responses, comprising one hepatocellular carcinoma case and two cutaneous melanoma cases. Overall study results and limits: There was clonal expansion of CD4+ and CD8+ blood T cells by week 6 at 0.1 to 3.0 mg/kg.

The study sampled blood at baseline, cycle 4 day 1, and cycle 7 day 1. With regard to this clone: Its antigen is as yet unknown.

Germline values: CDR1 LNHDA, CDR2 SQIVND (reference sequence). V shed 5 bases and J 1 base; nucleotides not matched to a gene: 6. The CDR3 totals 15 residues. The method was immunoSEQ multiplex PCR; TCRdb's version includes in-frame clones alone and lacks a portion of them. The table lists about 72,000 clones, 80% to 90% of them singletons. The chain uses TRBV19 and TRBJ2-7, with 9 bases that match TRBD1. This sequence originates from an adult with an advanced solid tumor such as melanoma, head and neck, liver or kidney cancer. The sequences come from CD4+ or CD8+ T cells sorted from blood, collected in a trial of the OX40 agonist ivuxolimab. The CDR3 DNA reads TGTGCCAGTAGTTCCCAGGGGACAGGGTCCTACGAGCAGTACTTC. This translates into CASSSQGTGSYEQYF.